The clone carrying this T cell receptor (beta chain) has a single count. The antigen remains undetermined. The data are from a study of cytomegalovirus exposure and HLA in healthy donors. As for the study in general: About 200 million T cells yielded around 120 million unique TCR beta sequences in earlier analysis. Study-wide points: In a later analysis, specific HLA alleles were associated with 15,000 to 20,000 TCR beta sequences at a 0.05 false discovery rate. TRBV6-2, TRBV6-3 and some other V segments were unresolvable in 87-base-pair reads.

Germline V gene lookup returns CDR1 SGHTS and CDR2 YDEGEE. This CDR3 is 14 amino acids long. Deletions cut 2 bases from V and 3 bases from J, with 11 bases between. This PCR relied on a set of 60 Vbeta primers and 13 Jbeta primers. Sequenced by immunoSEQ multiplex PCR; TCRdb stores in-frame clones only, minus some. The table lists about 130,000 clones, 60% to 85% of them singletons. The chain couples TRBV5-8 to TRBJ1-2, with D hard to call. The sample taken for sequencing was PBMCs. The clonotype originates from a woman aged 40-49 years in good health and CMV-seronegative. CDR3 coding DNA: TGTGCCAGCAGCTTTCTGGGCAACCACTATGGCTACACCTTC. Protein product: CASSFLGNHYGYTF.